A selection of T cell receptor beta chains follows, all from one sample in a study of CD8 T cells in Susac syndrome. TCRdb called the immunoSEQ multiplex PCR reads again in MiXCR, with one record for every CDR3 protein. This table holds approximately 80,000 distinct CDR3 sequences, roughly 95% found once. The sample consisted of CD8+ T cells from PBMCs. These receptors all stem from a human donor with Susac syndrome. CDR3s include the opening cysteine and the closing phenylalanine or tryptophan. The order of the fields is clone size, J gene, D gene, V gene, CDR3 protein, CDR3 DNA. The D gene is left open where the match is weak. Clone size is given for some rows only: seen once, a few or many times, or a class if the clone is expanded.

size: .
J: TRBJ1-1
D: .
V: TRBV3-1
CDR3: CASSQAFSRYTEAFF
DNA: TGTGCCAGCAGCCAAGCGTTCTCCAGGTACACTGAAGCTTTCTTT

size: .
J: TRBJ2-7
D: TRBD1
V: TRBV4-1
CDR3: CASSHRQGVAYEQYF
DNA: TGCGCCAGCAGCCATAGACAGGGGGTAGCCTACGAGCAGTACTTC

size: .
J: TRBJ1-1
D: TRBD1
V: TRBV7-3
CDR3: CASSARTGGLQTEAFF
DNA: TGTGCCAGCAGCGCTCGTACAGGGGGGTTACAGACTGAAGCTTTCTTT

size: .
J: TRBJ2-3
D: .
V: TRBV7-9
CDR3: CASSRSGEPYF
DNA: TGTGCCAGCAGCCGTTCAGGGGAACCGTATTTT

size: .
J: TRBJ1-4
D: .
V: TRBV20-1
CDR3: CSARAQGLANEKLFF
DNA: TGCAGTGCTAGAGCCCAGGGTTTGGCTAATGAAAAACTGTTTTTT

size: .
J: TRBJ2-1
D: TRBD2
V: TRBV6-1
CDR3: CASEGLAGDNEQFF
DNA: TGTGCCAGCGAGGGACTAGCGGGAGACAATGAGCAGTTCTTC

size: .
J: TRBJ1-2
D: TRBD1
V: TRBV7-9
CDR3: CASSLARDRDGYTF
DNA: TGTGCCAGCAGCTTAGCCCGGGACAGGGATGGCTACACCTTC

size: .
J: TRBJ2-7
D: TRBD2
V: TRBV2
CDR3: CASSEPQGEGGGYEQYF
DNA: TGTGCCAGCAGTGAACCCCAAGGGGAGGGAGGAGGTTACGAGCAGTACTTC

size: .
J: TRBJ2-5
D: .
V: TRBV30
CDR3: CAWSRGVVETQYF
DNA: TGTGCCTGGTCACGGGGAGTTGTGGAGACCCAGTACTTC

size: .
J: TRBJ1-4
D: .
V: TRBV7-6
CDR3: CASSLSRANEKLFF
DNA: TGTGCCAGCAGCTTATCACGGGCTAATGAAAAACTGTTTTTT

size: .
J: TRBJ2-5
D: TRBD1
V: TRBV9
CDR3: CASSAGPGQGRETQYF
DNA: TGTGCCAGCAGCGCGGGACCGGGACAGGGGAGAGAGACCCAGTACTTC

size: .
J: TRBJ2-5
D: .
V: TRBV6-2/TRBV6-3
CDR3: CASSYAGRETQYF
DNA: TGTGCCAGCAGTTACGCCGGGCGGGAGACCCAGTACTTC

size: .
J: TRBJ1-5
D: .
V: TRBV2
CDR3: CASSERRDQPQHF
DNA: TGTGCCAGCAGTGAAAGGAGAGATCAGCCCCAGCATTTT

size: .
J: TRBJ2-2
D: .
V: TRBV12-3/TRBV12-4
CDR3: CASSFSGPNTGELFF
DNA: TGTGCCAGCAGTTTTTCGGGGCCGAACACCGGGGAGCTGTTTTTT

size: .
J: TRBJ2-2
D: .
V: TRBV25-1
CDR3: CASSEGGLGELFF
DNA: TGTGCCAGCAGTGAGGGGGGGCTCGGGGAGCTGTTTTTT

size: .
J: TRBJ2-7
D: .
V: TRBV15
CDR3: CATSREDGGQYEQYF
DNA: TGTGCCACCAGCAGAGAGGACGGCGGACAGTACGAGCAGTACTTC

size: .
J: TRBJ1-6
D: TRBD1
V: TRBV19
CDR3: CATMDRGLPPLHF
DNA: TGTGCCACTATGGACAGGGGCCTTCCACCCCTCCACTTT

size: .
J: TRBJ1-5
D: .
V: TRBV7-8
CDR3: CASSFPPQPQHF
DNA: TGTGCCAGCAGCTTCCCCCCTCAGCCCCAGCATTTT

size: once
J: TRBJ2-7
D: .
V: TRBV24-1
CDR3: CATSEGTYEQYF
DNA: TGTGCCACCAGTGAGGGCACCTACGAGCAGTACTTC

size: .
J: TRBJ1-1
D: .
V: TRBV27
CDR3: CASRKIGREAFF
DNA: TGTGCCAGCAGGAAGATCGGTCGAGAAGCTTTCTTT